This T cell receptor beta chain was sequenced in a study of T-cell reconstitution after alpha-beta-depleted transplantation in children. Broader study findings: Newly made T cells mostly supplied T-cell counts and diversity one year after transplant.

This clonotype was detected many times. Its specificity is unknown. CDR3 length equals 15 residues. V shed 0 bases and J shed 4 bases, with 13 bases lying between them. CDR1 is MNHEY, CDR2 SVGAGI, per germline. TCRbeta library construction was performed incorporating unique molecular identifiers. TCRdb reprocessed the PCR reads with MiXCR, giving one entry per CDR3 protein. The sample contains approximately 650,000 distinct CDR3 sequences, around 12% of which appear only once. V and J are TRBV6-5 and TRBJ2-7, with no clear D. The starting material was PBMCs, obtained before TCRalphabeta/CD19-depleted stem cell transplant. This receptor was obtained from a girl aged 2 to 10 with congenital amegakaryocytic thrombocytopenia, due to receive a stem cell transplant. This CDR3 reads CASSYSSQINYEQYF. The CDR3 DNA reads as TGTGCCAGCAGTTACTCGAGCCAGATAAATTACGAGCAGTACTTC.